One and the same sample provided the 3 T cell receptor beta chains below, sequenced in a study of blood T cell repertoires in COVID-19. Clones were read by immunoSEQ multiplex PCR, and TCRdb kept only the in-frame ones, dropping some. Of about 70,000 clones listed, roughly 77% are singletons. Specimen: peripheral blood. The origin of the receptors is an elderly man with acute or convalescent COVID-19.

The chain has TRBV4-2 and TRBJ2-7; no definite D call. The CDR3 covers 15 residues. The germline V and J ends were trimmed by 0 bases and 0 bases, with 9 bases remaining between them. Germline lookup yields CDR1 LGHNA and CDR2 YNFKEQ. CDR3 residues: CASSQEIDTSYEQYF. In DNA form, the CDR3 reads TGTGCCAGCAGCCAAGAAATAGATACCTCCTACGAGCAGTACTTC.

This chain links TRBV7-2 with TRBJ1-2; TRBD1 is a possible D gene (5 bases). Per germline, CDR1 SGHTA and CDR2 FQGNSA. The CDR3 extends over 15 amino acids. V was clipped by 5 bases and J by 4 bases, with 17 bases between them. Written as DNA, the CDR3 is TGTGCCAGCAGCCCCAATGGGGGGAGTGGCTATGGCTACACCTTC. Its protein product is CASSPNGGSGYGYTF. Full variable domain (remainder filled in from reference TRBV7-2 and TRBJ1-2): GAGVSQSPSNKVTEKGKDVELRCDPISGHTALYWYRQSLGQGLEFLIYFQGNSAPDKSGLPSDRFSAERTGGSVSTLTIQRTQQEDSAVYLCASSPNGGSGYGYTFGSGTRLTVV.

The chain is built from TRBV7-2 and TRBJ1-5; D uncertain. Deletions cut 0 bases from V and 3 bases from J, with 3 bases between. This CDR3 spans 13 amino acids. The germline V gene has CDR1 SGHTA and CDR2 FQGNSA. The CDR3 DNA reads as TGTGCCAGCAGCTTAGCCCACAATCAGCCCCAGCATTTT. Protein: CASSLAHNQPQHF.